This T cell receptor (beta chain) is drawn from a study of CD8 T cells in ankylosing spondylitis. The CDR3 contains 14 residues. Per the germline V gene, CDR1 is SEHNR and CDR2 is FQNEAQ (reference sequence). On this clonotype: What it binds is unknown. A junction end diverges from the germline sequence, so it may reflect a read error.

Regarding the study as a whole: There was a TCR beta motif, made of several highly homologous variants, that appeared characteristic of ankylosing spondylitis blood. Those disease-linked clones were CD8+; they were also relatively rare in peripheral blood.

One entry per CDR3 protein results from TCRdb running MiXCR on the 5' RACE reads. The repertoire includes around 320,000 distinct CDR3 sequences, less than 25% of them detected once, and roughly 3.6% sits in the top ten. V gene TRBV7-9 combines with J gene TRBJ2-5; perhaps TRBD1 as D (6 bases). The sequence was collected from a female donor with ankylosing spondylitis or in good health (not recorded which). The sequenced material came from blood, either unsorted or a sorted T cell fraction (not recorded which). The CDR3, as DNA: TGTGCCGGCAGCTTATCCAGGGGCGAGGAGACCCAGTACTTC. Translated: CAGSLSRGEETQYF.